The rows below give T cell receptor beta chains drawn from one sample of a study of blood T cell repertoires in COVID-19. TCRdb keeps only in-frame clones here, not all; method: immunoSEQ multiplex PCR. The sample consists of about 70,000 clones, around 83% of them appearing once. Sequenced material: peripheral blood. These receptors originate from a man between 25 and 39 years old with COVID-19, enrolled during active disease. The CDR3 runs from the conserved cysteine through the conserved F or W. The D gene is left open where the match is weak.

j_call: TRBJ2-7; v_call: TRBV5-6; d_call: .; cdr3_aa: CASSLGGIHRYYEQYF
j_call: TRBJ2-2; v_call: TRBV2; d_call: .; cdr3_aa: CASSREEWGTGELFF
j_call: TRBJ2-5; v_call: TRBV7-2; d_call: .; cdr3_aa: CASSQTRGRPYF
j_call: TRBJ2-1; v_call: TRBV7-6; d_call: TRBD2; cdr3_aa: CASSAAASGSHEQFF
j_call: TRBJ1-1; v_call: TRBV12-3/TRBV12-4; d_call: .; cdr3_aa: CASQVRGEAFF
j_call: TRBJ2-7; v_call: TRBV6-2/TRBV6-3; d_call: TRBD1; cdr3_aa: CASSYRPRTGAFYEQYF
j_call: TRBJ2-1; v_call: TRBV24-1; d_call: TRBD1; cdr3_aa: CATSALDRVDEQFF
j_call: TRBJ2-6; v_call: TRBV27; d_call: .; cdr3_aa: CASSLFKSGANVLTF
j_call: TRBJ2-7; v_call: TRBV27; d_call: .; cdr3_aa: CASSSPVGEQYF
j_call: TRBJ1-5; v_call: TRBV6-2/TRBV6-3; d_call: .; cdr3_aa: CASSYGGSGQPQHF
j_call: TRBJ2-7; v_call: TRBV28; d_call: .; cdr3_aa: CASRPSGPFTGEQYF
j_call: TRBJ2-7; v_call: TRBV5-6; d_call: TRBD1; cdr3_aa: CASSPGTGSSYEQYF
j_call: TRBJ2-1; v_call: TRBV30; d_call: .; cdr3_aa: CAWSATRHLNEQFF